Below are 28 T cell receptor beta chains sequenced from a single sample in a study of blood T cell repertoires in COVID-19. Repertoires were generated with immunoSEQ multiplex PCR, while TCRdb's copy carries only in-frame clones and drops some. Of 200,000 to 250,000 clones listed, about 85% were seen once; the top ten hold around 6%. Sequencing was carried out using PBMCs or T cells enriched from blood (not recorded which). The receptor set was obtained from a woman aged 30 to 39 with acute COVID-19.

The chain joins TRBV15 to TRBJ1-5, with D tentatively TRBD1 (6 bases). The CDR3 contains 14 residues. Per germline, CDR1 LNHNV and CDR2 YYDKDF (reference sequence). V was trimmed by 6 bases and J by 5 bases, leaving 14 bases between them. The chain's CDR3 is CATRIWGPDQPQHF. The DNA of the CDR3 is TGTGCCACCAGAATCTGGGGGCCGGATCAGCCCCAGCATTTT.

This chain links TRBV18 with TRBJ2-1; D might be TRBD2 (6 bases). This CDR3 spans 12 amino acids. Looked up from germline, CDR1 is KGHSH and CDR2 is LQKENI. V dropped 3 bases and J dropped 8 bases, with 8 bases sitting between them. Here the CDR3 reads CASSPTSHEQFF. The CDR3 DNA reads TGTGCCAGCTCACCGACTAGTCATGAGCAGTTCTTC. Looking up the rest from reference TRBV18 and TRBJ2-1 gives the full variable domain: NAGVMQNPRHLVRRRGQEARLRCSPMKGHSHVYWYRQLPEEGLKFMVYLQKENIIDESGMPKERFSAEFPKEGPSILRIQQVVRGDSAAYFCASSPTSHEQFFGPGTRLTVL.

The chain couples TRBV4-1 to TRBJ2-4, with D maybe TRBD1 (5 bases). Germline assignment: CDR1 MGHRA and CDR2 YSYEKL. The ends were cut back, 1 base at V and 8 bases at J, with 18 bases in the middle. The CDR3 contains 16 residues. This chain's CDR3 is CASSQGSSGPRDIQYF. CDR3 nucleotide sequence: TGCGCCAGCAGCCAAGGCTCCTCAGGGCCCAGGGACATTCAGTACTTC.

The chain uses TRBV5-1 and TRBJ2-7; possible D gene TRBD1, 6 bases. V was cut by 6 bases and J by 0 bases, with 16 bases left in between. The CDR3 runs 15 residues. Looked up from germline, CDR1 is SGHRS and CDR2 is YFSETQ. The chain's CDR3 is CASNPRQGPSYEQYF. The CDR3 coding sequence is TGCGCCAGCAATCCTCGCCAGGGGCCCTCCTACGAGCAGTACTTC.

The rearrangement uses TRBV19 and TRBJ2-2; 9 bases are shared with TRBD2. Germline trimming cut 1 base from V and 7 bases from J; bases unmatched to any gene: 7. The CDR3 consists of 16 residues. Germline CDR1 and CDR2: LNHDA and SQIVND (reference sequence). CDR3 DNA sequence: TGTGCCAGTAGTATAGCTCGCGGGGGGGCCGACGGGGAGCTGTTTTTT. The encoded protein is CASSIARGGADGELFF.

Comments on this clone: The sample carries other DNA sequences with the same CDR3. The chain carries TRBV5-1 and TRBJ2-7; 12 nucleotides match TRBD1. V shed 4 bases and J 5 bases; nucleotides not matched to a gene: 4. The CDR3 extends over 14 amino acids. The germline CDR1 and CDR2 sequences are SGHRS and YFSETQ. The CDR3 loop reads CASSRGQGANEQYF. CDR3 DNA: TGCGCCAGCAGCCGGGGACAGGGGGCGAACGAGCAGTACTTC.

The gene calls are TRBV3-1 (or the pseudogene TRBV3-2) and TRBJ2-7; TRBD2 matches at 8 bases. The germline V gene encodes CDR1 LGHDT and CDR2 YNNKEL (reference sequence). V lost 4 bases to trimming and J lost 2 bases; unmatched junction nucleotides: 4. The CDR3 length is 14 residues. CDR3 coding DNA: TGTGCCAGCAGCCCCGGGACTAGTCCCTACGAGCAGTACTTC. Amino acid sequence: CASSPGTSPYEQYF.

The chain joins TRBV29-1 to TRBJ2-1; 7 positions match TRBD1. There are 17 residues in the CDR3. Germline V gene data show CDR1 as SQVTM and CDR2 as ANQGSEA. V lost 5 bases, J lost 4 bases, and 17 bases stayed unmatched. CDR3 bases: TGCAGCGTTACCGGCGGCGATGGGTGGGACAGATACAATGAGCAGTTCTTC. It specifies CSVTGGDGWDRYNEQFF.

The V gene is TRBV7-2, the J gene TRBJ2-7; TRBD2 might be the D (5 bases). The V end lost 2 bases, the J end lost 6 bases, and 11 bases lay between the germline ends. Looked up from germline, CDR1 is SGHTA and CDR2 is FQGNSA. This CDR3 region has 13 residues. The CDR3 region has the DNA TGTGCCAGCAGCTTATCTTCGGGGAGCGAGCAGTACTTC. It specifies CASSLSSGSEQYF.

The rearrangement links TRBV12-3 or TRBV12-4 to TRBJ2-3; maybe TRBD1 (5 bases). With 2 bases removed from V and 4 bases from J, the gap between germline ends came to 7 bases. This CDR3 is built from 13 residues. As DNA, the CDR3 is TGTGCCAGCAGTTTATCAGGGTCAGATACGCAGTATTTT. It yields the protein CASSLSGSDTQYF.

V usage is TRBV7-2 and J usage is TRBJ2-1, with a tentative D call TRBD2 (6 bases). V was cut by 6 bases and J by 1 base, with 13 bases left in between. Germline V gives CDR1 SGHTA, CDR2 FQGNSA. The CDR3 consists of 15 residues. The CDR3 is CASSSRRGSYNEQFF. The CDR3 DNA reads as TGTGCCAGCAGTTCCAGGCGGGGATCCTACAATGAGCAGTTCTTC.

The CDR3 DNA reads as TGTGCCAGCAGTACCTCCGTGAGGGGAGGGACCCAGTACTTC. Protein product: CASSTSVRGGTQYF. The chain uses TRBV27 and TRBJ2-5, with D perhaps matching TRBD2 (6 bases). V lost 5 bases to trimming and J lost 7 bases, with 17 bases between them. The germline V gene encodes CDR1 MNHEY and CDR2 SMNVEV (reference sequence). This CDR3 comprises 14 residues.

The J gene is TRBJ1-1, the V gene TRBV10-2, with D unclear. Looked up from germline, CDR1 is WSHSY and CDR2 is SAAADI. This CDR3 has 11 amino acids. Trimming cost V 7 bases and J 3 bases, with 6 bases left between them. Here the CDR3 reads CASKWHTEAFF. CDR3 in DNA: TGCGCCAGCAAGTGGCACACTGAAGCTTTCTTT.

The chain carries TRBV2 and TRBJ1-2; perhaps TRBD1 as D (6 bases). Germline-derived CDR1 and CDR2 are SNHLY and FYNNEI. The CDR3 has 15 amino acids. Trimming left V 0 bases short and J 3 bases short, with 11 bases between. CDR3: CASSEAGRGHYGYTF. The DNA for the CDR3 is TGTGCCAGCAGTGAAGCCGGCAGGGGCCACTATGGCTACACCTTC.

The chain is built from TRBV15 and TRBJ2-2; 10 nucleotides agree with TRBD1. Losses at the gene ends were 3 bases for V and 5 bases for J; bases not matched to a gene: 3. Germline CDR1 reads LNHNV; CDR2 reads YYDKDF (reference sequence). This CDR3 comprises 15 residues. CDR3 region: CATSRDRGKTGELFF. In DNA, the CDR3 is TGTGCCACCAGCAGGGACAGGGGGAAGACCGGGGAGCTGTTTTTT.

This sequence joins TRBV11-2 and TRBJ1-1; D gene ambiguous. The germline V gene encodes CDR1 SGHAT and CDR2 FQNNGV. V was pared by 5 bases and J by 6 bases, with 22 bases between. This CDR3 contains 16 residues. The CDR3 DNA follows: TGTGCCAGCAGCCCCAGCAGGAACGGGATTTGGTCTGAAGCTTTCTTT. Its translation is CASSPSRNGIWSEAFF.

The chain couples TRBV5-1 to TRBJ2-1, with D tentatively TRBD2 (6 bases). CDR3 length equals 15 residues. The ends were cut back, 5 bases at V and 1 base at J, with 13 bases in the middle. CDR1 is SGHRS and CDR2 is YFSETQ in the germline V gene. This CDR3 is CASRSVGGSYNEQFF. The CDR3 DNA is TGCGCCAGCAGATCAGTGGGGGGATCCTACAATGAGCAGTTCTTC.

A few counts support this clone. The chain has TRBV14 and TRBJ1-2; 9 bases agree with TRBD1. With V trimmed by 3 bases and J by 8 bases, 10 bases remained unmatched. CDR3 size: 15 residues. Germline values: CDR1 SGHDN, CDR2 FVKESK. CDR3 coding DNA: TGTGCCAGCAGCCACCTAGGACAGGGGCTCGAGGGCTACACCTTC. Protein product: CASSHLGQGLEGYTF. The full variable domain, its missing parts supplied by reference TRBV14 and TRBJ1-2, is EAGVTQFPSHSVIEKGQTVTLRCDPISGHDNLYWYRRVMGKEIKFLLHFVKESKQDESGMPNNRFLAERTGGTYSTLKVQPAELEDSGVYFCASSHLGQGLEGYTFGSGTRLTVV.

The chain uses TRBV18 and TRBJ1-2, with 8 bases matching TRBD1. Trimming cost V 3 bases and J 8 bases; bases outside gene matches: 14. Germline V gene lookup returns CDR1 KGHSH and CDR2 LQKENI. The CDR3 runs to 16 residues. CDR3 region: CASSPWAGGLDGGYTF. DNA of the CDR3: TGTGCCAGCTCACCGTGGGCAGGGGGCCTTGATGGGGGCTACACCTTC.

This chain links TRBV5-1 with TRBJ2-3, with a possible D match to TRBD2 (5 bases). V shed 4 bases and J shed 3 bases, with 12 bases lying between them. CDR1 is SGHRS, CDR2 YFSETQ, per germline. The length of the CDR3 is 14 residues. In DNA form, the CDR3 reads TGCGCCAGCAGCCCCGGACTCCGGACAGATACGCAGTATTTT. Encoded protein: CASSPGLRTDTQYF.

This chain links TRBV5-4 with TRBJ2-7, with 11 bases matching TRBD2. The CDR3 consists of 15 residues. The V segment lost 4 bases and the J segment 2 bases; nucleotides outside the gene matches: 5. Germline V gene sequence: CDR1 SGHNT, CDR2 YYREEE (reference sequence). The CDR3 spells CASSPLAGDTYEQYF. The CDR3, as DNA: TGTGCCAGCAGCCCACTAGCGGGAGACACCTACGAGCAGTACTTC.

The CDR3 DNA follows: TGTGCCTGGAGTGTTGGGACAGGGGGTCCTATTTGGAATGAAAAACTGTTTTTT. Amino acid sequence: CAWSVGTGGPIWNEKLFF. V usage is TRBV30 and J usage is TRBJ1-4, with TRBD1 matching 11 bases. Germline lookup yields CDR1 GTSNPN and CDR2 SVGIG (reference sequence). The junction had 11 bases not matched to a gene; V was cut back by 0 bases and J by 5 bases. CDR3 length: 18 residues.

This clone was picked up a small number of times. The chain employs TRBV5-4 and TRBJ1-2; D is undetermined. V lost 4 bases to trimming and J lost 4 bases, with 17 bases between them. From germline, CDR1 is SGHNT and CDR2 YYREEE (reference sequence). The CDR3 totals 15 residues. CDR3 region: CASSPFGERIYGYTF. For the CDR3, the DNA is TGTGCCAGCAGCCCCTTCGGTGAGAGGATCTATGGCTACACCTTC.

CDR3 region: CASSLRGNGIQETQYF. CDR3 in DNA: TGTGCCAGCAGTTTACGGGGGAATGGGATCCAAGAGACCCAGTACTTC. V is TRBV28 and J is TRBJ2-5; D may be TRBD2 (6 bases). The germline CDR1 and CDR2 sequences are MDHEN and SYDVKM. The ends were cut back, 2 bases at V and 1 base at J, with 14 bases in the middle. This CDR3 has 16 amino acids.

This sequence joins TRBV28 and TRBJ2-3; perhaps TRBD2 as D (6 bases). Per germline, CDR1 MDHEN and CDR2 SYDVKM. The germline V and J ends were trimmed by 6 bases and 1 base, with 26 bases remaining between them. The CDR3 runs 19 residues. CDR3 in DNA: TGTGCCAGCAGCCGGTGGAGGGCGGGAAGCTCACCTGGCACAGATACGCAGTATTTT. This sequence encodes CASSRWRAGSSPGTDTQYF.

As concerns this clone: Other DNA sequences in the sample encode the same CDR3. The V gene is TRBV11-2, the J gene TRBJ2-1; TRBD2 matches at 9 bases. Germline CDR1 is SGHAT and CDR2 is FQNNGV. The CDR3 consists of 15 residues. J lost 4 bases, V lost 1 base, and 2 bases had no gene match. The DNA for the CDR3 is TGTGCCAGCAGCTTAGGACTAGCGGAATACAATGAGCAGTTCTTC. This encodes CASSLGLAEYNEQFF.

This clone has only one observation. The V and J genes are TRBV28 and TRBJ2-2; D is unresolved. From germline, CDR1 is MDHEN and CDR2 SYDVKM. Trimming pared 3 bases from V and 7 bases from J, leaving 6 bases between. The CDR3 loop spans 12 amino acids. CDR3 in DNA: TGTGCCAGCAGTTTGAGTGACGGGGAGCTGTTTTTT. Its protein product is CASSLSDGELFF.

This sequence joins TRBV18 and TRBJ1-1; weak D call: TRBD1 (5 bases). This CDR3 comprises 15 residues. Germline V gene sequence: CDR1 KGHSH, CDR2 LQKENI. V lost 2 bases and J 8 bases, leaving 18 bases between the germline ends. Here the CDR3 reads CASSPGTGGLVEAFF. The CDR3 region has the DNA TGTGCCAGCTCACCAGGTACAGGAGGGTTGGTAGAAGCTTTCTTT. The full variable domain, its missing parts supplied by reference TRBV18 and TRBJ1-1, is NAGVMQNPRHLVRRRGQEARLRCSPMKGHSHVYWYRQLPEEGLKFMVYLQKENIIDESGMPKERFSAEFPKEGPSILRIQQVVRGDSAAYFCASSPGTGGLVEAFFGQGTRLTVV.